These 4 T cell receptor beta chains came from one sample sequenced in a study of post-analysis software for immune sequencing data. The study's findings and limits: Five TRBV segments, including TRBV5-6, TRBV5-1 and TRBV20-1, were more frequent in patients than controls.

The TCR beta cDNA libraries contained unique molecular identifiers. TCRdb independently ran MiXCR on the PCR reads; one entry per CDR3 protein. This table has roughly 600,000 distinct CDR3 sequences, 40% to 50% appearing once. Antigen specificity for these receptors is unknown. Sample: blood. The receptor set was obtained from a girl under 18 with multiple sclerosis.

Points on this clonotype: A read error may explain this, as a much larger clone is one base away. This chain connects TRBV27 to TRBJ2-3; D uncertain. Germline CDR1 MNHEY, CDR2 SMNVEV (reference sequence). This CDR3 has 15 amino acids. Deletions cut 2 bases from V and 0 bases from J, with 9 bases between. Here the CDR3 DNA reads TGTGCCAGCAGTTTACCACCCCTTAGCACAGATACGCAGTATTTT. This encodes CASSLPPLSTDTQYF.

With respect to this clonotype: An end of the junction differs from the germline gene, which may be a read error. This chain uses TRBV12-3 or TRBV12-4 with TRBJ2-3; 11 bases align to TRBD2. This CDR3 spans 17 amino acids. The CDR3 bases are TGTGCCAGCAGTTTACAGGGTAGCGGGAGGGCAGGAGATATGCAGTATTTT. Translated: CASSLQGSGRAGDMQYF.

This clonotype was found a few times. The chain combines TRBV6-6 with TRBJ2-2, with TRBD2 as a possible D gene (6 bases). CDR1 and CDR2 from the germline V gene are MNHNY and SVGAGI (reference sequence). The CDR3 is made up of 16 amino acids. V gave up 4 bases and J gave up 1 base, with 13 bases separating them. The CDR3 coding sequence is TGTGCCAGCAGTTTAGGAGGGGTCCTGAACACCGGGGAGCTGTTTTTT. Translated, it gives CASSLGGVLNTGELFF.

The chain has TRBV6-6 and TRBJ2-7, with 8 bases fitting TRBD1. The CDR3 has 14 amino acids. Per the germline V gene, CDR1 is MNHNY and CDR2 is SVGAGI (reference sequence). V dropped 6 bases and J dropped 4; count of bases not matched to a gene: 8. CDR3 sequence: CASRFGQGLYEQYF. In DNA, the CDR3 is TGTGCCAGCAGGTTTGGACAGGGACTTTACGAGCAGTACTTC.